This T cell receptor beta chain is drawn from a study of blood T cell repertoires in COVID-19. On the study more broadly: Sample material is recorded as cDNA or gDNA derived from T cells, B-cell-depleted T cells, or PBMCs.

Germline CDR1 MDHEN, CDR2 SYDVKM. Trimming cost V 9 bases and J 0 bases, with 12 bases left between them. The CDR3 is made up of 15 amino acids. The table came from immunoSEQ multiplex PCR; TCRdb's copy has only in-frame clones and leaves some out. The sample lists under 200,000 clones, about 90% seen once, with roughly 7% in the top ten. The cohort comprised adults aged roughly 18 to 95 years residing in under 25 US areas. This TCR was sampled from a woman aged 45-60 years who had recovered from COVID-19. The chain recombines TRBV28 with TRBJ2-6, with D maybe TRBD2 (6 bases). The sample was PBMCs or T cells enriched from blood (not recorded which). CDR3 bases: TGTGCCAGTAACGGGGGAAACTCTGGGGCCAACGTCCTGACTTTC. Its translation is CASNGGNSGANVLTF.